This TCR beta chain comes out of a study of beta chain features in type 1 diabetes. Overall study context: Examination spanned 90 million to 140 million sorted cells from all samples. Whole-study findings and limits: All four CD4+ subsets of Type 1 diabetes patients contained TCRB CDR3s that were moderately but significantly shorter.

The investigators reverse transcribed all of the isolated RNA, so they sequenced expressed TCRB transcripts. Clones were sequenced by immunoSEQ multiplex PCR, and TCRdb holds only the in-frame ones, with some missing. The sample shows 250,000 to 300,000 clones, around 24% of them seen only once. Donors contributed one heparinised blood draw apiece, averaging approximately 100 mL. This clone was counted a few times. Antigen specificity is unknown. The receptor was derived from a woman aged 30 to 39 with type 1 diabetes. Material for sequencing was naive CD4+ T cells from blood.

This chain's CDR3 is CASSQDILAGITDTQYF. CDR3 coding DNA: TGTGCCAGCAGCCAAGATATCCTAGCGGGGATCACAGATACGCAGTATTTT. The chain employs TRBV14 and TRBJ2-3, with TRBD2 identical over 9 bases. Looked up from germline, CDR1 is SGHDN and CDR2 is FVKESK. This CDR3 region has 17 residues. Trimming removed 0 bases from V and 2 bases from J; junction bases left unmatched: 6.